The clone carrying this T cell receptor (beta chain) was seen a single time. Its antigen is unidentified. The CDR3 totals 14 residues. V was clipped by 3 bases and J by 3 bases, with 9 bases between them. Germline CDR1 KGHSH, CDR2 LQKENI. The sample comes from a study of cytomegalovirus exposure and HLA in healthy donors. At the level of the study: Membership in the Caucasian-associated ancestry cluster was found for around four fifths of 300 to 500 genotyped donors. General study results and limits: Later analysis indicated greater clonal expansion among HLA-associated TCR beta chains than among equally common other chains.

The PCR had 60 Vbeta and 13 Jbeta primers. Clones were sequenced by immunoSEQ multiplex PCR, and TCRdb holds only the in-frame ones, with some missing. The sample records roughly 140,000 clones, 65% to 90% being singletons. The V gene is TRBV18, the J gene TRBJ2-1; the D gene is possibly TRBD2 (5 bases). Specimen: PBMCs. The receptor comes from a woman aged 50 to 65 in good health and CMV-seropositive. The DNA for the CDR3 is TGTGCCAGCTCACCCCCCGGAGGCTACAATGAGCAGTTCTTC. It codes for CASSPPGGYNEQFF. Filled out from reference TRBV18 and TRBJ2-1, the complete variable domain reads NAGVMQNPRHLVRRRGQEARLRCSPMKGHSHVYWYRQLPEEGLKFMVYLQKENIIDESGMPKERFSAEFPKEGPSILRIQQVVRGDSAAYFCASSPPGGYNEQFFGPGTRLTVL.